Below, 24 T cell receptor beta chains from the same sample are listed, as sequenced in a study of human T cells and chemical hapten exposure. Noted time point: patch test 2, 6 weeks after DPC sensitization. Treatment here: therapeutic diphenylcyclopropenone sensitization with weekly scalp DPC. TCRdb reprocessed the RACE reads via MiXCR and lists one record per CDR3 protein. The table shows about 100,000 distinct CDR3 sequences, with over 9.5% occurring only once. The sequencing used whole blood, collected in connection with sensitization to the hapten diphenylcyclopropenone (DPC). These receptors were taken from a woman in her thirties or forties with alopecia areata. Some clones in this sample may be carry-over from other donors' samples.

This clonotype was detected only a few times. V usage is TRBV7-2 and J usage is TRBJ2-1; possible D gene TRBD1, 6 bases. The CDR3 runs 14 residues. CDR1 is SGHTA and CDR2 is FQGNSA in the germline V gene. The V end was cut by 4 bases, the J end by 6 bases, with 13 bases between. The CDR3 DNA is TGTGCCAGCAGCTCCCCTGACAGGTCCAATGAGCAGTTCTTC. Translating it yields CASSSPDRSNEQFF. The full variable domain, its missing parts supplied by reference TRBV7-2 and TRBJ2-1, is GAGVSQSPSNKVTEKGKDVELRCDPISGHTALYWYRQSLGQGLEFLIYFQGNSAPDKSGLPSDRFSAERTGGSVSTLTIQRTQQEDSAVYLCASSSPDRSNEQFFGPGTRLTVL.

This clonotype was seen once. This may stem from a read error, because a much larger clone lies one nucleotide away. In DNA form, the CDR3 reads TGTGCCAGCAGCCAAGAGCCACTCCTCACAGATACGCAGTATTTT. Its protein is CASSQEPLLTDTQYF. This rearrangement joins TRBV4-2 to TRBJ2-3, with unresolved D. Germline values: CDR1 LGHNA, CDR2 YNFKEQ. V was clipped by 0 bases and J by 2 bases, with 9 bases between them. This CDR3 has 15 amino acids.

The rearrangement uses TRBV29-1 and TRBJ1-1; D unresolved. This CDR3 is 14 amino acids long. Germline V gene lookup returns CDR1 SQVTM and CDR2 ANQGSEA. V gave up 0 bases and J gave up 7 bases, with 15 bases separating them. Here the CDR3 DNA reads TGCAGCGTTGAAGATCCCCGGAGTGGGATTGAAGCTTTCTTT. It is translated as CSVEDPRSGIEAFF.

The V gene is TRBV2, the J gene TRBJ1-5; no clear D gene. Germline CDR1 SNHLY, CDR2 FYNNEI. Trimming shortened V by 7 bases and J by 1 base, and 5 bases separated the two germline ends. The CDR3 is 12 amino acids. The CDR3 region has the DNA TGTGCCAGCACCGACAGCAATCAGCCCCAGCATTTT. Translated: CASTDSNQPQHF.

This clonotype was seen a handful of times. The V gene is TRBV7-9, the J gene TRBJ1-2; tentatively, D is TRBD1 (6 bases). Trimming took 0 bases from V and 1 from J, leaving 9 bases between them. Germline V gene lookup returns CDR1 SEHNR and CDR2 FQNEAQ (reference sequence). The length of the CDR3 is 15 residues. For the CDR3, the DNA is TGTGCCAGCAGCTTAGCTCCAGGGGATAACTATGGCTACACCTTC. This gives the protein CASSLAPGDNYGYTF.

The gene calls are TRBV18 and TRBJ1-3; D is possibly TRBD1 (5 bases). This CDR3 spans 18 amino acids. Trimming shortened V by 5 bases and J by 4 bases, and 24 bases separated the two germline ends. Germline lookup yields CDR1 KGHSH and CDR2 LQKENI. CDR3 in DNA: TGTGCCAGCTCATCCAAGGGCCTCTCAGGGTTTGCCGGAAACACCATATATTTT. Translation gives CASSSKGLSGFAGNTIYF. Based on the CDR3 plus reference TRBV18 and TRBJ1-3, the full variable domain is NAGVMQNPRHLVRRRGQEARLRCSPMKGHSHVYWYRQLPEEGLKFMVYLQKENIIDESGMPKERFSAEFPKEGPSILRIQQVVRGDSAAYFCASSSKGLSGFAGNTIYFGEGSWLTVV.

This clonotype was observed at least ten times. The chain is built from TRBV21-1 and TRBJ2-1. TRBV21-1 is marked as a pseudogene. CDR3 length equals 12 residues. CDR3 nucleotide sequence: TGTGCCAGCAAGATTCTCAACAATGAGCAGTTCTTC. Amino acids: CASKILNNEQFF.

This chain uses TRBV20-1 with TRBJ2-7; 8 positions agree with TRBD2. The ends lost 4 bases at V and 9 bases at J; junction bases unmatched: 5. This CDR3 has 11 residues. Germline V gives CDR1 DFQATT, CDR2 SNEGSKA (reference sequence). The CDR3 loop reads CSATGRVWQYF. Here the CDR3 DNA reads TGCAGTGCTACCGGGAGGGTATGGCAGTACTTC.

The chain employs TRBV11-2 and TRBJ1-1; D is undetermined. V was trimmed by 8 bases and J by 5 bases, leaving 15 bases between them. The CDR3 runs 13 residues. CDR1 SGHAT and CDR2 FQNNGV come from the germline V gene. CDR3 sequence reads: CASAAGVGTEAFF. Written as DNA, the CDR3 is TGTGCCAGCGCGGCAGGAGTTGGGACTGAAGCTTTCTTT.

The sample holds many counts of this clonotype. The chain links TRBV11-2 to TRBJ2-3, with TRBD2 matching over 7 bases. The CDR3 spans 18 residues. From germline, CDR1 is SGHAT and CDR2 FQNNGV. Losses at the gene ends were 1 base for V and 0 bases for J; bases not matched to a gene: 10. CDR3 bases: TGTGCCAGCAGCTTAGTGGGCCCAGCGGGACCTAGCACAGATACGCAGTATTTT. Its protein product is CASSLVGPAGPSTDTQYF.

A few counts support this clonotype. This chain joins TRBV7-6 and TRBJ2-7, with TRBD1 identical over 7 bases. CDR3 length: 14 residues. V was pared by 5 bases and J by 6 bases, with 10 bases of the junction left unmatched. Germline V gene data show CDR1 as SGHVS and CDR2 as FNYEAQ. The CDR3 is CASSQRPDRAEQYF. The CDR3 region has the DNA TGTGCCAGCAGCCAACGACCCGACAGGGCCGAGCAGTACTTC. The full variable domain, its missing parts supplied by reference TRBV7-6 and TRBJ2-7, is GAGVSQSPRYKVTKRGQDVALRCDPISGHVSLYWYRQALGQGPEFLTYFNYEAQQDKSGLPNDRFSAERPEGSISTLTIQRTEQRDSAMYRCASSQRPDRAEQYFGPGTRLTVT.

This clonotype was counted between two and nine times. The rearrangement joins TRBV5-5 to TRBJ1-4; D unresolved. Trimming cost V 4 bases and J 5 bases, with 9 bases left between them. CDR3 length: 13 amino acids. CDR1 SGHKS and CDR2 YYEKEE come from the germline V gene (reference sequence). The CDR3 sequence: CASSVGLNEKLFF. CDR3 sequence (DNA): TGTGCCAGCAGCGTGGGATTAAATGAAAAACTGTTTTTT. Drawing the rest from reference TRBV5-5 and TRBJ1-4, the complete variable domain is DAGVTQSPTHLIKTRGQQVTLRCSPISGHKSVSWYQQVLGQGPQFIFQYYEKEERGRGNFPDRFSARQFPNYSSELNVNALLLGDSALYLCASSVGLNEKLFFGSGTQLSVL.

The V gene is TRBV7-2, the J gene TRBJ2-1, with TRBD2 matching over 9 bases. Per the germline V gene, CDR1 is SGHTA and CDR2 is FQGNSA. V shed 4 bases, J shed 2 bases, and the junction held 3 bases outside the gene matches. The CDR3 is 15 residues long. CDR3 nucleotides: TGTGCCAGCAGCTCTACTAGCGGGCCCTACAATGAGCAGTTCTTC. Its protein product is CASSSTSGPYNEQFF. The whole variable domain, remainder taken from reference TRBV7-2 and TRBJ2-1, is GAGVSQSPSNKVTEKGKDVELRCDPISGHTALYWYRQSLGQGLEFLIYFQGNSAPDKSGLPSDRFSAERTGGSVSTLTIQRTQQEDSAVYLCASSSTSGPYNEQFFGPGTRLTVL.

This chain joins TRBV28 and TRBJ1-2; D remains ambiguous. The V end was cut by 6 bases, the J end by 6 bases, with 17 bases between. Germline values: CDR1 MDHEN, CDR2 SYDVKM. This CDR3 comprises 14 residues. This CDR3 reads CASSSPPGFHGYTF. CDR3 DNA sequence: TGTGCCAGCAGCTCCCCTCCGGGGTTCCATGGCTACACCTTC.

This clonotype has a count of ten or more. As DNA, the CDR3 is TGCAGCGTGGATACAGGGCGCCATGGCTACACCTTC. Translated, it gives CSVDTGRHGYTF. The chain uses TRBV29-1 and TRBJ1-2; D is possibly TRBD1 (6 bases). V was pared by 6 bases and J by 6 bases, with 14 bases between. This CDR3 spans 12 amino acids. Germline V lookup: CDR1 SQVTM, CDR2 ANQGSEA.

CDR3 residues: CSARTGGDGELFF. CDR3 nucleotides: TGCAGCGCCAGGACAGGGGGCGACGGGGAGCTGTTTTTT. This chain joins TRBV29-1 and TRBJ2-2, with 11 bases identical to TRBD1. There are 13 residues in the CDR3. V dropped 7 bases and J dropped 7; count of bases not matched to a gene: 5. Germline values: CDR1 SQVTM, CDR2 ANQGSEA.

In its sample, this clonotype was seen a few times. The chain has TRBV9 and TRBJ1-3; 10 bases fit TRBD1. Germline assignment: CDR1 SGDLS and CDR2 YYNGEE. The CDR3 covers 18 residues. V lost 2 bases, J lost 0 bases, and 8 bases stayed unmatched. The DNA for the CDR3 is TGTGCCAGCAGCGTCCGGGACAGGGGCCTTATCTCTGGAAACACCATATATTTT. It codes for CASSVRDRGLISGNTIYF.

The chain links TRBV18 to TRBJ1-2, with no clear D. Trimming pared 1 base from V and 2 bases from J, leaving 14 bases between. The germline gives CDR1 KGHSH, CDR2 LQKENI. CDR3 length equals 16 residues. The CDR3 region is CASSPRGDLENYGYTF. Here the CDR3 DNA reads TGTGCCAGCTCACCACGAGGAGACCTGGAGAACTATGGCTACACCTTC. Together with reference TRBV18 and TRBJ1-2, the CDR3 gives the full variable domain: NAGVMQNPRHLVRRRGQEARLRCSPMKGHSHVYWYRQLPEEGLKFMVYLQKENIIDESGMPKERFSAEFPKEGPSILRIQQVVRGDSAAYFCASSPRGDLENYGYTFGSGTRLTVV.

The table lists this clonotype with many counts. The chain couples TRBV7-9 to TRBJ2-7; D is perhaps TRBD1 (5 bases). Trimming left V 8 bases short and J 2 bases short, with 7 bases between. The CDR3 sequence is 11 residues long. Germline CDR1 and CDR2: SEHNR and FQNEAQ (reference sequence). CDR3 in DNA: TGTGCCAGCGGACAAACCTACGAGCAGTACTTC. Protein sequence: CASGQTYEQYF.

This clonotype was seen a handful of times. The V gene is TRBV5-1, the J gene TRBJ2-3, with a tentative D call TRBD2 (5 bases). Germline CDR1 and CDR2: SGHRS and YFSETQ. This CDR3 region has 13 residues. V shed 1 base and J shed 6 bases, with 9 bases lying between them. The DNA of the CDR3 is TGCGCCAGCAGCTTGAATAGCGAGGATACGCAGTATTTT. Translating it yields CASSLNSEDTQYF.

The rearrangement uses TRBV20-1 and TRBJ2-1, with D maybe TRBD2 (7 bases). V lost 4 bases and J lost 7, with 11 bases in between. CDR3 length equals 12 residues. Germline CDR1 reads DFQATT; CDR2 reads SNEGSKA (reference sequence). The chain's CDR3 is CSAMGGRNEQFF. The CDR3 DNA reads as TGCAGTGCTATGGGGGGGCGAAATGAGCAGTTCTTC.

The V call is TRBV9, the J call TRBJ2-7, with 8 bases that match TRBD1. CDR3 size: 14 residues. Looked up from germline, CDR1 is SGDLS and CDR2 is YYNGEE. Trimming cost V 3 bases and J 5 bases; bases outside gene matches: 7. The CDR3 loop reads CASSATGVRDEQYF. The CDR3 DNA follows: TGTGCCAGCAGCGCGACAGGGGTCCGCGACGAGCAGTACTTC. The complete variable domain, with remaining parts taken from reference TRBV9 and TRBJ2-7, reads DSGVTQTPKHLITATGQRVTLRCSPRSGDLSVYWYQQSLDQGLQFLIQYYNGEERAKGNILERFSAQQFPDLHSELNLSSLELGDSALYFCASSATGVRDEQYFGPGTRLTVT.

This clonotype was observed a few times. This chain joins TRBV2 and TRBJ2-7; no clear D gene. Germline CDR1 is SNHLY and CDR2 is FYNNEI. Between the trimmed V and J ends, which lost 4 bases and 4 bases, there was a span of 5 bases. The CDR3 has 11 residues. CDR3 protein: CASSVGYEQYF. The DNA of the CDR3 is TGTGCCAGCAGTGTGGGGTACGAGCAGTACTTC.

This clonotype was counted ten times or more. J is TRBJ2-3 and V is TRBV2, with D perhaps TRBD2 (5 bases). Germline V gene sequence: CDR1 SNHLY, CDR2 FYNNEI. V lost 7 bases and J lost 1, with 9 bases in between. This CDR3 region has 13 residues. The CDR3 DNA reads TGTGCCAGCACCAGGACTGGCACAGATACGCAGTATTTT. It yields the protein CASTRTGTDTQYF.